This T cell receptor beta chain emerged from a study of blood T cell repertoires in COVID-19. Across the study: Some COVID-19 samples were acute and others convalescent; all came from the United States, Italy and Spain. Sample material is recorded as cDNA or gDNA derived from T cells, B-cell-depleted T cells, or PBMCs.

As originally analysed: Estimated nucleated cell counts came from reference gene primer amplification. Profiled with immunoSEQ multiplex PCR; TCRdb holds only in-frame clones, not every one. V, J and clone size were drawn from that table, and D and trimming were deduced from the DNA. Counted here are about 260,000 clones, about nine tenths occurring once; the ten biggest clones make up about 1.6%. Germline V CDR1 and CDR2: SQVTM, ANQGSEA. The CDR3 length is 14 residues. V gave up 4 bases and J gave up 2 bases; unmatched junction bases: 6. This receptor was taken from a woman between 40 and 50 years old who had recovered from COVID-19. The gene calls are TRBV29-1 and TRBJ2-7; TRBD2 matches 9 bases. What was sequenced was peripheral blood. CDR3 DNA: TGCAGCGTTGCGGGACTAGCCGACGCCTACGAGCAGTACTTC. Translating gives CSVAGLADAYEQYF.